This entry lists 21 T cell receptor beta chains sequenced from one sample in a study of T cells in Graves' hyperthyroidism and ophthalmopathy. Researchers took RNA transcripts and amplified the TCR beta CDR3 regions from them. HTBI primers were employed in a first-round RT-PCR of the TCR CDR3. In TCRdb, the multiplex PCR reads were re-called with MiXCR into one record per CDR3 protein. The table shows approximately 530,000 distinct CDR3 sequences, with 16% occurring only once. Sequenced input: blood. The source of these receptors is a woman aged 18 to 35 with Graves' hyperthyroidism.

This clonotype was counted ten times or more. This rearrangement joins TRBV12-3 or TRBV12-4 to TRBJ1-2; 10 bases align to TRBD1. V shed 3 bases, J shed 4 bases, and the junction held 5 bases outside the gene matches. The CDR3 has 15 residues. CDR3 loop: CASSLGQGLGYGYTF. CDR3 bases: TGTGCCAGCAGTTTGGGACAGGGGCTCGGCTATGGCTACACCTTC.

This clonotype has at least ten counts. The rearrangement joins TRBV29-1 to TRBJ2-7; D tentatively reads TRBD1 or TRBD2 (6 bases each). This CDR3 has 16 residues. Germline CDR1 reads SQVTM; CDR2 reads ANQGSEA. Trimming removed 0 bases from V and 3 bases from J, with 18 bases in between. The CDR3 nucleotides read TGCAGCGTTGAAGATCGGGTGACGGGGGCGAACTACGAGCAGTACTTC. Translation gives CSVEDRVTGANYEQYF.

This clonotype was observed at least ten times. The chain combines TRBV7-9 with TRBJ2-7; D uncertain. Trimming cost V 6 bases and J 2 bases, with 8 bases left between them. Per germline, CDR1 SEHNR and CDR2 FQNEAQ (reference sequence). This CDR3 has 12 residues. The CDR3 DNA reads as TGTGCCAGCAGATCTGGGACCTACGAGCAGTACTTC. It specifies CASRSGTYEQYF.

There are a few counts of this clonotype. The chain employs TRBV7-9 and TRBJ1-2; no firm D call. Trimming took off 6 bases at V and 8 bases at J, with 19 bases between the two ends. Germline CDR1 reads SEHNR; CDR2 reads FQNEAQ (reference sequence). The CDR3 runs to 14 residues. In nucleotides, the CDR3 is TGTGCCAGCAGTTTCCCGCAAGGAGGGAACGGCTACACCTTC. It specifies CASSFPQGGNGYTF. The whole variable domain, remainder taken from reference TRBV7-9 and TRBJ1-2, is DTGVSQNPRHKITKRGQNVTFRCDPISEHNRLYWYRQTLGQGPEFLTYFQNEAQLEKSRLLSDRFSAERPKGSFSTLEIQRTEQGDSAMYLCASSFPQGGNGYTFGSGTRLTVV.

The V and J genes are TRBV12-3 or TRBV12-4 and TRBJ2-5; a possible D gene is TRBD1 (6 bases). With 5 bases removed from V and 1 base from J, the gap between germline ends came to 11 bases. This CDR3 spans 14 amino acids. In DNA form, the CDR3 reads TGTGCCAGCAGTCCTGACAGGATCCAAGAGACCCAGTACTTC. Its protein is CASSPDRIQETQYF.

This clonotype showed up many times. The rearrangement joins TRBV3-1 to TRBJ1-2, with 7 positions matching TRBD1. V was pared by 1 base and J by 6 bases, with 11 bases of the junction left unmatched. The CDR3 sequence is 16 residues long. Germline V lookup: CDR1 LGHDT, CDR2 YNNKEL (reference sequence). The CDR3 sequence is CASSQADREGINGYTF. In DNA form, the CDR3 reads TGTGCCAGCAGCCAAGCTGACAGGGAGGGGATCAATGGCTACACCTTC.

This clonotype was seen repeatedly, ten times or more. The genes are TRBV12-3 or TRBV12-4 and TRBJ2-7, with 9 positions matching TRBD2. The V segment lost 6 bases and the J segment 1 base; nucleotides outside the gene matches: 10. This CDR3 comprises 16 residues. CDR3 sequence reads: CASSRHFAGGSYEQYF. The CDR3 nucleotides are TGTGCCAGCAGCCGACACTTTGCGGGAGGGTCCTACGAGCAGTACTTC.

There are many counts of this clonotype. The chain couples TRBV3-1 to TRBJ2-2; 11 bases are shared with TRBD2. Germline CDR1 and CDR2: LGHDT and YNNKEL (reference sequence). The CDR3 runs to 15 residues. V lost 4 bases, J lost 5 bases, and 3 bases stayed unmatched. The CDR3 DNA follows: TGTGCCAGCAGCCCGGGACTAGCGGAGACCGGGGAGCTGTTTTTT. This encodes CASSPGLAETGELFF.

This clonotype has a count of ten or more. CDR3 region: CASGGQGRETQYF. The DNA of the CDR3 is TGTGCCAGCGGCGGACAGGGTAGAGAGACCCAGTACTTC. The V and J genes are TRBV2 and TRBJ2-5; 8 bases fit TRBD1. V gave up 8 bases and J gave up 4 bases; unmatched junction bases: 6. The CDR3 has 13 residues. The V gene's germline CDR1 is SNHLY and CDR2 FYNNEI. Drawing the rest from reference TRBV2 and TRBJ2-5, the complete variable domain is EPEVTQTPSHQVTQMGQEVILRCVPISNHLYFYWYRQILGQKVEFLVSFYNNEISEKSEIFDDQFSVERPDGSNFTLKIRSTKLEDSAMYFCASGGQGRETQYFGPGTRLLVL.

This clonotype was observed at least ten times. This chain links TRBV12-3 or TRBV12-4 with TRBJ2-2; D is ambiguous. V was clipped by 4 bases and J by 5 bases, with 11 bases between them. The CDR3 spans 14 residues. Here the CDR3 DNA reads TGTGCCAGCAGTTCAGGCCCGTTAACCGGGGAGCTGTTTTTT. Amino acids: CASSSGPLTGELFF.

Turning to this clonotype: One end of the junction does not line up with germline, which may come from a read error. V is TRBV28 and J is TRBJ2-3; D is unresolved. The CDR3 has 10 residues. Germline-derived CDR1 and CDR2 are MDHEN and SYDVKM. The CDR3 DNA reads TGTACCAGCAGTTTCGATACGCAGTATTTT. Translated, it gives CTSSFDTQYF.

This clonotype was observed a few times. J is TRBJ2-1 and V is TRBV9; TRBD1 agrees at 10 bases. CDR1 is SGDLS, CDR2 YYNGEE, per germline. V was clipped by 1 base and J by 10 bases; unmatched bases: 11. The length of the CDR3 is 16 residues. CDR3 sequence: CASSVPSGTGAGEQFF. CDR3 in DNA: TGTGCCAGCAGCGTACCGTCCGGGACAGGGGCGGGGGAGCAGTTCTTC.

Of note for this clonotype: The junction departs from the called germline gene at one end, perhaps through a read error. The rearrangement links TRBV15 to TRBJ1-6; D is possibly TRBD1 (6 bases). Germline V gene data show CDR1 as LNHNV and CDR2 as YYDKDF (reference sequence). The CDR3 has 15 amino acids. CDR3 DNA sequence: TGTGCCACCAGCAGAACAGGGACCTATAGTTCACCCCTCCACTTT. Protein sequence: CATSRTGTYSSPLHF.

The rearrangement links TRBV4-3 to TRBJ2-3; 11 bases match TRBD2. The CDR3 has 16 residues. Germline loops: CDR1 LGHNA, CDR2 YSLEER. After removal of 6 bases from V and 5 bases from J, the junction contained 10 bases not matched to a gene. The DNA of the CDR3 is TGCGCCAGCAGTAGACTAGCGGGGATACGCATAGATACGCAGTATTTT. Translation gives CASSRLAGIRIDTQYF.

This clonotype was observed a few times. This chain connects TRBV19 to TRBJ2-5; D call uncertain. The CDR3 loop spans 13 amino acids. Looked up from germline, CDR1 is LNHDA and CDR2 is SQIVND (reference sequence). Trimming removed 8 bases from V and 3 bases from J, with 13 bases in between. CDR3 region: CASGNGVKETQYF. The CDR3, as DNA: TGTGCCAGTGGGAACGGAGTAAAAGAGACCCAGTACTTC.

This clonotype occurred many times. The chain combines TRBV7-9 with TRBJ2-1; 10 positions match TRBD2. The CDR3 totals 18 residues. The trim removed 5 bases at V and 3 bases at J, leaving 13 bases unmatched. The germline V gene encodes CDR1 SEHNR and CDR2 FQNEAQ (reference sequence). CDR3 nucleotides: TGTGCCAGCAGCCCCACAGCAACTAGCGGGACCCGCTACAATGAGCAGTTCTTC. Amino acids: CASSPTATSGTRYNEQFF.

This chain joins TRBV27 and TRBJ2-5, with TRBD2 identical over 12 bases. V trimming: 5 bases; J trimming: 0 bases; junction bases outside the gene matches: 10. The CDR3 length is 18 residues. Per the germline V gene, CDR1 is MNHEY and CDR2 is SMNVEV (reference sequence). The CDR3 sequence: CASSRRLAGVRNQETQYF. CDR3 DNA: TGTGCCAGCAGTCGTAGACTAGCGGGAGTACGTAACCAAGAGACCCAGTACTTC.

This clonotype appeared many times. The rearrangement uses TRBV2 and TRBJ2-7; 8 bases match TRBD1. This CDR3 comprises 15 residues. Germline V CDR1 and CDR2: SNHLY, FYNNEI. Trimming took 7 bases from V and 2 from J; bases not matched to a gene: 10. The CDR3 DNA follows: TGTGCCAGCAATGCCTCACAGGGGGGTACCTACGAGCAGTACTTC. Translation gives CASNASQGGTYEQYF. The full variable domain, in which reference TRBV2 and TRBJ2-7 provide the parts outside the CDR3, is EPEVTQTPSHQVTQMGQEVILRCVPISNHLYFYWYRQILGQKVEFLVSFYNNEISEKSEIFDDQFSVERPDGSNFTLKIRSTKLEDSAMYFCASNASQGGTYEQYFGPGTRLTVT.

As regards this clonotype: The junction departs from germline at one end; a sequencing error may be responsible. The rearrangement links TRBV12-3 or TRBV12-4 to TRBJ2-1; 7 bases are a match to TRBD1. The CDR3 sequence is 18 residues long. CDR3 protein: CASSLALGDSVSYNGQFF. CDR3 DNA sequence: TGTGCCAGCAGTTTAGCGCTTGGGGACAGCGTCTCCTACAATGGGCAGTTCTTC.

This clonotype was seen ten or more times. This chain connects TRBV7-8 to TRBJ2-3; D is possibly TRBD2 (5 bases). Germline CDR1 and CDR2: SGHVS and FQNEAQ. The CDR3 is 15 amino acids. V was trimmed by 4 bases and J by 5 bases, leaving 16 bases between them. The DNA of the CDR3 is TGTGCCAGCAGCTCCCTTCGAGCTCGGGGAGATACGCAGTATTTT. Encoded protein: CASSSLRARGDTQYF.

This clonotype was picked up a small number of times. This chain uses TRBV20-1 with TRBJ1-2; tentative D call: TRBD1 (6 bases). There are 14 residues in the CDR3. V lost 3 bases and J 3 bases, leaving 14 bases between the germline ends. Germline V gene data show CDR1 as DFQATT and CDR2 as SNEGSKA (reference sequence). CDR3 region: CSARNGGADYGYTF. The CDR3 coding sequence is TGCAGTGCTAGGAACGGGGGCGCAGACTATGGCTACACCTTC.